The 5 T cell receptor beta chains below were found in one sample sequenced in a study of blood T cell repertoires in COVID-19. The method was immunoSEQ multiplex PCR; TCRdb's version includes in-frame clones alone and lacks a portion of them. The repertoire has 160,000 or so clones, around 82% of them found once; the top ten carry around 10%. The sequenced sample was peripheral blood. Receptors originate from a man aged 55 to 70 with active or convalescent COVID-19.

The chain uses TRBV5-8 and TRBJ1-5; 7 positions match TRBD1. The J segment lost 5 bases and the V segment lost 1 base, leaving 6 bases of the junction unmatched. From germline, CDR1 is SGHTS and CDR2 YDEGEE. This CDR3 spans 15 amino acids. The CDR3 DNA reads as TGTGCCAGCAGCTTGATGGAGGGGGCGCATCAGCCCCAGCATTTT. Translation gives CASSLMEGAHQPQHF.

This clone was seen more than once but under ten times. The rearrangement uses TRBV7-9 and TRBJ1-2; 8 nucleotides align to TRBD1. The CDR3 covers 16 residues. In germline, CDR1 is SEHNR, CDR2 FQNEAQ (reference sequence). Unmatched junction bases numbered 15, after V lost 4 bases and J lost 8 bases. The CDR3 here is CASSSSETGVGRGYTF. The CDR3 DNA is TGTGCCAGCAGCTCCTCCGAGACAGGGGTTGGCAGGGGCTACACCTTC.

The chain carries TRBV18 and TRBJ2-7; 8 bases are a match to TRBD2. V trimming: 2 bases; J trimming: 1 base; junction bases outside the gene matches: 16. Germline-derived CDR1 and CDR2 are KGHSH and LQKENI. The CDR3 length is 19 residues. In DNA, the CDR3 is TGTGCCAGCTCACCAGGGGTAGCGGGGACTCACATAGGGTCCTACGAGCAGTACTTC. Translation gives CASSPGVAGTHIGSYEQYF.

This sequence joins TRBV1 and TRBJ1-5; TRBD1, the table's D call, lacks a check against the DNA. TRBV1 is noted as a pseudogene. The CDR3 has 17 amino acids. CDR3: CTSSQDTGGESNQPQHF. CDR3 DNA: TGCACCAGCAGCCAAGATACAGGGGGCGAGAGCAATCAGCCCCAGCATTTT.

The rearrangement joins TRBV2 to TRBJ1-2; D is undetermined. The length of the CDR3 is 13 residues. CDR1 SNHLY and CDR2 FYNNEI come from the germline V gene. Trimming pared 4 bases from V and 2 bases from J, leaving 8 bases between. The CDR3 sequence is CASSVGGNYGYTF. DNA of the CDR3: TGTGCCAGCAGTGTAGGAGGAAACTATGGCTACACCTTC. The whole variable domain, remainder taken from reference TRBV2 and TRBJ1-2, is EPEVTQTPSHQVTQMGQEVILRCVPISNHLYFYWYRQILGQKVEFLVSFYNNEISEKSEIFDDQFSVERPDGSNFTLKIRSTKLEDSAMYFCASSVGGNYGYTFGSGTRLTVV.